The source of this T cell receptor (beta chain) is a study of T cell repertoires in cytomegalovirus infection. General study points: Dominant in the ex vivo response were TCR beta clonotypes restricted by HLA-C and specific for CMV.

Regarding this clonotype: The target antigen is unknown.

TCRdb itself ran the reads through MiXCR, one entry per CDR3 protein. The table records about 160,000 distinct CDR3 sequences, roughly 21% of them present only once. The specimen was CD8+ T cells from cultured PBMCs, collected from culture after CMV antigen stimulation. This receptor was obtained from a human donor in good health (CMV status not recorded). Some clones in this sample may be carry-over from other donors' samples.

CDR3 amino acids: CASSLEGARGYTF. The CDR3 DNA follows: TGTGCCAGCAGCTTAGAGGGGGCACGAGGCTACACCTTC. The V and J genes are TRBV7-8 and TRBJ1-2; 7 bases align to TRBD1. V lost 1 base and J lost 8; bases outside the gene matches: 4. This CDR3 contains 13 residues. Germline CDR1 SGHVS, CDR2 FQNEAQ. Filled out from reference TRBV7-8 and TRBJ1-2, the complete variable domain reads GAGVSQSPRYKVAKRGQDVALRCDPISGHVSLFWYQQALGQGPEFLTYFQNEAQLDKSGLPSDRFFAERPEGSVSTLKIQRTQQEDSAVYLCASSLEGARGYTFGSGTRLTVV.